The 30 T cell receptor beta chains in this list originate from one sample, sequenced in a study of blood T cells in healthy people across ages. Using a J-beta primer mix together with a sample-barcoded 5' primer, a second PCR was run for about 6 to 11 cycles. TCRdb re-called the 5' RACE reads with MiXCR, one entry per CDR3 protein. The sample holds roughly 830,000 distinct CDR3 sequences, around 62% seen once. The sequenced sample was blood. All receptors come from a man aged 25-40 years in good health.

V usage is TRBV7-3 and J usage is TRBJ2-1; maybe TRBD1 (6 bases). V gave up 5 bases and J gave up 5 bases, with 13 bases separating them. This CDR3 region has 14 residues. Germline V gives CDR1 SGHTA, CDR2 FQGTGA. The CDR3 protein is CASSQGPGDNEQFF. The CDR3 DNA is TGTGCCAGCAGCCAAGGACCAGGGGACAATGAGCAGTTCTTC.

J is TRBJ2-7 and V is TRBV7-2, with D perhaps TRBD1 (5 bases). The CDR3 is made up of 16 amino acids. CDR1 is SGHTA and CDR2 is FQGNSA in the germline V gene. Between the trimmed V and J ends, which lost 4 bases and 0 bases, there was a span of 16 bases. CDR3 in DNA: TGTGCCAGCAGCTCCCCTCCGACAGAGAGCTCCTACGAGCAGTACTTC. Amino acid sequence: CASSSPPTESSYEQYF.

This sequence joins TRBV4-3 and TRBJ2-7; D is perhaps TRBD1 (5 bases). CDR1 is LGHNA, CDR2 YSLEER, per germline. This CDR3 region has 14 residues. The V and J ends lost 1 base and 5 bases respectively, with 12 bases between them. In nucleotides, the CDR3 is TGCGCCAGCAGCCAAGGGGGTTGGGGCCACGAGCAGTACTTC. Translated, it gives CASSQGGWGHEQYF.

In this sample, this clonotype turned up many times. This chain links TRBV6-2 or TRBV6-3 with TRBJ2-3; weak D call: TRBD1 (6 bases). V was pared by 5 bases and J by 4 bases, with 13 bases between. The CDR3 totals 14 residues. Germline values: CDR1 MNHEY, CDR2 SVGEGT. The CDR3 here is CASSPGHMADTQYF. Written as DNA, the CDR3 is TGTGCCAGCAGTCCGGGACACATGGCAGATACGCAGTATTTT.

This clonotype was observed many times. The CDR3 reads CSVPGPRADTQYF. The CDR3 bases are TGCAGCGTTCCGGGACCCCGGGCCGATACGCAGTATTTT. This chain connects TRBV29-1 to TRBJ2-3; the D gene could be TRBD1 or TRBD2 (5 bases each). This CDR3 is built from 13 residues. Deletions cut 5 bases from V and 6 bases from J, with 15 bases between. Germline V lookup: CDR1 SQVTM, CDR2 ANQGSEA.

Here the CDR3 DNA reads TGTGCCAGCAGCAGCCGGGACTCGAGCTCTGGGGCCAACGTCCTGACTTTC. This codes for CASSSRDSSSGANVLTF. The V and J genes are TRBV7-3 and TRBJ2-6; D is perhaps TRBD2 (6 bases). Germline V gene lookup returns CDR1 SGHTA and CDR2 FQGTGA. This CDR3 has 17 residues. Trimming removed 5 bases from V and 0 bases from J, with 14 bases in between.

The J gene is TRBJ2-3, the V gene TRBV10-3; D is possibly TRBD1 (6 bases). Trimming removed 9 bases at V and 5 bases at J, with 18 bases between. CDR1 and CDR2 from the germline V gene are ENHRY and SYGVKD. The CDR3 length is 14 residues. DNA for the CDR3: TGTGCCATTCGTGAGGGGGACGGAGGAGATACGCAGTATTTT. This encodes CAIREGDGGDTQYF.

This clonotype was picked up a small number of times. The J gene is TRBJ1-2, the V gene TRBV27, with 8 bases that match TRBD1. Germline assignment: CDR1 MNHEY and CDR2 SMNVEV (reference sequence). CDR3 size: 12 residues. After removal of 7 bases from V and 8 bases from J, the junction contained 6 bases not matched to a gene. The CDR3 nucleotides read TGTGCCAGCAAATCAGGGGGCATAGGCTACACCTTC. This translates into CASKSGGIGYTF.

The chain has TRBV20-1 and TRBJ1-1, with D perhaps TRBD1 (5 bases). The CDR3 is 13 residues long. Per the germline V gene, CDR1 is DFQATT and CDR2 is SNEGSKA (reference sequence). V lost 6 bases and J 0 bases, leaving 11 bases between the germline ends. This CDR3 reads CSARDGLNTEAFF. The CDR3, as DNA: TGCAGTGCCAGGGACGGTTTGAACACTGAAGCTTTCTTT.

The chain employs TRBV7-3 and TRBJ2-3, with D perhaps matching TRBD1 (7 bases). This CDR3 comprises 14 residues. The germline V and J ends were trimmed by 4 bases and 6 bases, with 14 bases remaining between them. Germline assignment: CDR1 SGHTA and CDR2 FQGTGA. CDR3 protein: CASSSQGGSDTQYF. CDR3 nucleotide sequence: TGTGCCAGCAGCTCCCAGGGGGGATCGGATACGCAGTATTTT.

The gene calls are TRBV15 and TRBJ1-5; the match to TRBD1 covers 9 bases. Germline CDR1 reads LNHNV; CDR2 reads YYDKDF (reference sequence). The CDR3 has 16 amino acids. The junction had 2 bases not matched to a gene; V was cut back by 0 bases and J by 2 bases. CDR3 DNA: TGTGCCACCAGCAGAGAGGACAGGGGAGGCAATCAGCCCCAGCATTTT. It codes for CATSREDRGGNQPQHF.

The chain has TRBV14 and TRBJ1-2, with D hard to call. Germline-derived CDR1 and CDR2 are SGHDN and FVKESK. CDR3 length equals 14 residues. The germline V and J ends were trimmed by 1 base and 4 bases, with 10 bases remaining between them. CDR3 in DNA: TGTGCCAGCAGCCAAGGTCGGAGACTCTATGGCTACACCTTC. It encodes CASSQGRRLYGYTF.

V is TRBV28 and J is TRBJ1-2; D not resolved. Germline loops: CDR1 MDHEN, CDR2 SYDVKM. The length of the CDR3 is 12 residues. Trimming removed 5 bases at V and 4 bases at J, with 8 bases between. The CDR3 is CASSPLSYGYTF. The CDR3 DNA sequence: TGTGCCAGCAGTCCACTGAGCTATGGCTACACCTTC.

The chain joins TRBV25-1 to TRBJ1-4, with unresolved D. V was trimmed by 2 bases and J by 4 bases, leaving 11 bases between them. This CDR3 region has 15 residues. From germline, CDR1 is MGHDK and CDR2 SYGVNS. CDR3 residues: CASSEDGRSNEKLFF. The CDR3 coding sequence is TGTGCCAGCAGTGAAGATGGAAGAAGTAATGAAAAACTGTTTTTT.

The rearrangement uses TRBV5-1 and TRBJ2-1; the D gene is possibly TRBD2 (5 bases). V gave up 4 bases and J gave up 10 bases, with 18 bases separating them. The V gene's germline CDR1 is SGHRS and CDR2 YFSETQ. The CDR3 is made up of 14 amino acids. The CDR3: CASSVLDAGGEQFF. As DNA, the CDR3 is TGCGCCAGCAGCGTCCTCGATGCAGGAGGCGAGCAGTTCTTC.

The J gene is TRBJ2-5, the V gene TRBV12-5; a weak D match, TRBD1 (5 bases). Near its end, the DNA agrees better with TRBJ2-7, so the J call may be wrong. The CDR3 is 14 residues long. Germline values: CDR1 LGHNT, CDR2 FRNRAP. CDR3 sequence reads: CASDPRVERDEQYF. The CDR3 DNA sequence: TGTGCTAGTGACCCCAGGGTCGAAAGGGACGAGCAGTACTTC.

The gene calls are TRBV28 and TRBJ1-2, with D unresolved. The CDR3 extends over 14 amino acids. CDR1 is MDHEN, CDR2 SYDVKM, per germline. V gave up 3 bases and J gave up 2 bases, with 10 bases separating them. The CDR3 bases are TGTGCCAGCAGTTTGGCGGGCCGAAACTATGGCTACACCTTC. Its translation is CASSLAGRNYGYTF.

The chain combines TRBV6-5 with TRBJ2-1; no definite D call. Germline V CDR1 and CDR2: MNHEY, SVGAGI. Trimming removed 7 bases at V and 1 base at J, with 11 bases between. This CDR3 has 14 amino acids. The CDR3 coding sequence is TGTGCCAGCACGACTGCCCGATCCTACAATGAGCAGTTCTTC. Its protein product is CASTTARSYNEQFF.

This clonotype came up a few times. The V gene is TRBV5-6, the J gene TRBJ2-4; 10 positions agree with TRBD1. The DNA end favors TRBJ2-7, so the J call may be wrong. Germline CDR1 reads SGHDT; CDR2 reads YYEEEE. This CDR3 is built from 16 residues. The CDR3 is CASSLLGQGVTVEQYF. The CDR3 coding sequence is TGTGCCAGCAGCTTGCTTGGACAGGGGGTTACCGTCGAGCAGTACTTC.

This clonotype turned up a few times. A read error may produce the germline difference seen at one junction end. J is TRBJ2-3 and V is TRBV2; 9 nucleotides agree with TRBD2. The CDR3 length is 15 residues. The germline V gene encodes CDR1 SNHLY and CDR2 FYNNEI. CDR3 sequence reads: CASSEGRGGTGTQYF. In DNA, the CDR3 is TGTGCCAGCAGTGAAGGGCGGGGGGGCACAGGTACGCAGTATTTT.

V gene TRBV15 combines with J gene TRBJ2-5; TRBD2 matches at 8 bases. The germline CDR1 and CDR2 sequences are LNHNV and YYDKDF (reference sequence). J lost 3 bases, V lost 3 bases, and 6 bases had no gene match. The CDR3 is made up of 15 amino acids. For the CDR3, the DNA is TGTGCCACCAGCAGGGGACTAGATGCCAAAGAGACCCAGTACTTC. It codes for CATSRGLDAKETQYF.

The chain couples TRBV21-1 to TRBJ2-5; the tabulated D call, TRBD1, remains unverified against the DNA. TRBV21-1 is a recognized pseudogene. CDR3 length: 13 residues. The CDR3 DNA follows: TGTGCCAGCAGCAAAGGTACAGGGCTGGAGCAGTACTTC. As protein: CASSKGTGLEQYF.

J is TRBJ1-2 and V is TRBV7-9; D uncertain. With 1 base removed from V and 5 bases from J, the gap between germline ends came to 11 bases. Germline CDR1 SEHNR, CDR2 FQNEAQ (reference sequence). This CDR3 contains 14 residues. In DNA form, the CDR3 reads TGTGCCAGCAGCTTAGAGGGAGAGTGGTATGGCTACACCTTC. Translation: CASSLEGEWYGYTF.

V and J are TRBV20-1 and TRBJ2-7, with 10 bases fitting TRBD1. CDR3 length equals 15 residues. Germline V gives CDR1 DFQATT, CDR2 SNEGSKA (reference sequence). Germline trimming cut 3 bases from V and 6 bases from J; bases unmatched to any gene: 11. The CDR3 protein is CSARYSGQGYREQYF. CDR3 sequence (DNA): TGCAGTGCTAGGTACTCGGGACAGGGGTATCGCGAGCAGTACTTC.

The rearrangement links TRBV6-5 to TRBJ2-2; possibly TRBD2 for D (6 bases). CDR3 size: 16 residues. The V gene lost 3 bases and the J gene lost 2 bases, with 13 bases spanning the gap. Germline CDR1 is MNHEY and CDR2 is SVGAGI. CDR3 sequence (DNA): TGTGCCAGCAGTTATAGCGGACTCCCCAACACCGGGGAGCTGTTTTTT. It specifies CASSYSGLPNTGELFF.

The rearrangement links TRBV7-2 to TRBJ2-7; tentative D call: TRBD2 (5 bases). Germline CDR1 reads SGHTA; CDR2 reads FQGNSA. The CDR3 covers 16 residues. The germline V and J ends were trimmed by 5 bases and 3 bases, with 20 bases remaining between them. The CDR3 reads CASSPLRGQRDYEQYF. The DNA for the CDR3 is TGTGCCAGCAGCCCACTCCGCGGGCAGAGAGACTACGAGCAGTACTTC.

V is TRBV7-3 and J is TRBJ2-3; 8 bases align to TRBD2. J was trimmed by 4 bases and V by 5 bases; bases with no gene match: 8. CDR1 is SGHTA, CDR2 FQGTGA, per germline. The CDR3 sequence is 15 residues long. The CDR3 region has the DNA TGTGCCAGCAGCCCCACGGGGGGGGCCTCAGATACGCAGTATTTT. Translating gives CASSPTGGASDTQYF.

This sequence joins TRBV20-1 and TRBJ1-2; no firm D call. Trimming cost V 0 bases and J 9 bases, with 23 bases left between them. Looked up from germline, CDR1 is DFQATT and CDR2 is SNEGSKA (reference sequence). The CDR3 runs 16 residues. CDR3 residues: CSARDLGRGGGWSYTF. The CDR3 DNA reads as TGCAGTGCTAGAGATCTAGGTCGGGGAGGAGGGTGGAGCTACACCTTC.

The genes are TRBV15 and TRBJ2-3; no definite D call. V was trimmed by 5 bases and J by 3 bases, leaving 6 bases between them. CDR1 LNHNV and CDR2 YYDKDF come from the germline V gene (reference sequence). The CDR3 consists of 12 residues. Here the CDR3 reads CATSGVTDTQYF. CDR3 bases: TGTGCCACCAGCGGGGTAACAGATACGCAGTATTTT.

The genes are TRBV5-1 and TRBJ1-4, with a weak D call TRBD1 (5 bases). V gave up 2 bases and J gave up 8 bases, with 13 bases separating them. Per the germline V gene, CDR1 is SGHRS and CDR2 is YFSETQ. CDR3 length: 14 residues. This CDR3 reads CASSLRGDEEKLFF. The DNA for the CDR3 is TGCGCCAGCAGCTTACGGGGCGATGAGGAAAAACTGTTTTTT. The complete variable domain, with remaining parts taken from reference TRBV5-1 and TRBJ1-4, reads KAGVTQTPRYLIKTRGQQVTLSCSPISGHRSVSWYQQTPGQGLQFLFEYFSETQRNKGNFPGRFSGRQFSNSRSEMNVSTLELGDSALYLCASSLRGDEEKLFFGSGTQLSVL.